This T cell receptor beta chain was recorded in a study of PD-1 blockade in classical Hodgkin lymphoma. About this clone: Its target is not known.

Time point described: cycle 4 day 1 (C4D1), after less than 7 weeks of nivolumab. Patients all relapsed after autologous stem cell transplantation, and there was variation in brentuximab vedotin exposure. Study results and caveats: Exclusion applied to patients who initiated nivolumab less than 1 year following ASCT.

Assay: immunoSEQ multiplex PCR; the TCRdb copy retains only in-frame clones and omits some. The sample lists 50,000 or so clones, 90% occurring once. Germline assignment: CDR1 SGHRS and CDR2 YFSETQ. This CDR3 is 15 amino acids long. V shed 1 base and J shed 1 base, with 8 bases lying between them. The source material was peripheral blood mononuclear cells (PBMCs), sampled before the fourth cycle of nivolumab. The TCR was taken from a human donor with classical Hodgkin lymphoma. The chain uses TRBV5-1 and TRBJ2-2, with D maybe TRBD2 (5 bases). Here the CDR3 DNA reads TGCGCCAGCAGCTTGAGCGGAGAGAACACCGGGGAGCTGTTTTTT. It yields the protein CASSLSGENTGELFF.